This T cell receptor (beta chain) emerged from a study of control samples from healthy donors and cancer patients. Repertoires were generated with immunoSEQ multiplex PCR, while TCRdb's copy carries only in-frame clones and drops some. The sample holds 10,000 or so clones, approximately 91% seen once. Germline V gene data show CDR1 as SNHLY and CDR2 as FYNNEI. This CDR3 region has 14 residues. With 3 bases removed from V and 2 bases from J, the gap between germline ends came to 8 bases. The receptor's source is a man aged 60 to 69 with colorectal cancer. The rearrangement uses TRBV2 and TRBJ1-3, with TRBD1 as a possible D gene (5 bases). The sample taken for sequencing was PBMCs. Written as DNA, the CDR3 is TGTGCCAGCAGTGAGACGGGGGCTGGAAACACCATATATTTT. Translated, it gives CASSETGAGNTIYF.